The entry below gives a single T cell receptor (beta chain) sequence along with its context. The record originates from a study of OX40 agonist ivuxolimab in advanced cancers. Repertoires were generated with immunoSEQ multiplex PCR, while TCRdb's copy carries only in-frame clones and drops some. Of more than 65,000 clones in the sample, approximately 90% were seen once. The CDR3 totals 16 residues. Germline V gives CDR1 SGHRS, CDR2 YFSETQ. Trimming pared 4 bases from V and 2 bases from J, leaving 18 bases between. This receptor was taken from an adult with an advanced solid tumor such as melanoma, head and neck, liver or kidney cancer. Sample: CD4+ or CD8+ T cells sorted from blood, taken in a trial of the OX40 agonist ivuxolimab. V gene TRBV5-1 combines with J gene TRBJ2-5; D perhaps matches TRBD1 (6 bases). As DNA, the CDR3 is TGCGCCAGCAGCCCAGACAGGAGGCTTTTTCAAGAGACCCAGTACTTC. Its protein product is CASSPDRRLFQETQYF.